These T cell receptor beta chains were read from a single sample in a study of cytomegalovirus exposure and HLA in healthy donors. Here immunoSEQ multiplex PCR was the method, and the copy in TCRdb shows in-frame clones only, minus some. This sample has more than 85,000 clones, with over 70% found just once. Sequencing used PBMCs. The receptors here all came from a male donor in good health and CMV-seronegative. Both conserved end residues are trimmed from each CDR3.

TRBV4-3,TRBJ2-7,ASSQEGQGFREQY
TRBV7-9,TRBJ1-3,GGGEPGNTIY
TRBV30,TRBJ2-1,AWSGEGYEQF
TRBV5-4,TRBJ2-7,ASSLGAGGSGVEQY
TRBV2,TRBJ2-2,ASSPGTGTGELF
TRBV5-4,TRBJ2-7,ASSLAYRGNYYEQY
TRBV4-2,TRBJ2-5,ASSHLAAQETQY
TRBV4-3,TRBJ2-3,ASSLTPKLAGERDTQY
TRBV27,TRBJ2-6,ASSERGLTGANVLT
TRBV6-5,TRBJ2-1,ASSYPGTSEQF
TRBV7-6,TRBJ2-1,ASSSGTSGSEQF
TRBV4-3,TRBJ1-2,ASSQTTRNYGYT
TRBV10-2,TRBJ2-1,ASSESEPSGQF
TRBV27,TRBJ2-3,ASSWAGGADTQY
TRBV10-1,TRBJ2-2,ASRVTGDTGELF
TRBV28,TRBJ1-5,ASSRTGSNQPQH
TRBV23-1,TRBJ2-3,ASTATGTDTQY
TRBV5-1,TRBJ2-3,ASRLHRDTGTDTQY
TRBV15,TRBJ2-7,ATSRATGGSYEQY
TRBV7-9,TRBJ1-5,ASSFDRVGNQPQH
TRBV5-1,TRBJ2-7,ASSLGGLSYEQY
TRBV13,TRBJ2-7,ASSSPTGLAVNYEQY
TRBV27,TRBJ2-5,ASSPGTGRPSGVHKTQY
TRBV27,TRBJ1-4,ASRLQGPTNEKLF
TRBV28,TRBJ2-5,ASSFAGGETQY